This T cell receptor beta chain was sequenced during a study of CD8 T cells in ankylosing spondylitis. General study findings and limits: A motif of under ten highly homologous TCR beta variants was seen as apparently characteristic of ankylosing spondylitis blood. Within peripheral blood, clones linked to disease were CD8+ and relatively rare. The clones that were linked to disease were reported to be significantly enriched in matched synovial fluid samples from ankylosing spondylitis patients.

In making TCR beta libraries, quantitative 5'-RACE with molecular barcodes was used. TCRdb re-derived calls from the 5' RACE reads in MiXCR, one entry per CDR3 protein. Of some 140,000 distinct CDR3 sequences listed, more than 5.5% are singletons. A note on this clonotype: No antigen is known for it.

This CDR3 is built from 15 residues. J was trimmed by 4 bases and V by 0 bases; bases with no gene match: 3. This clonotype was obtained from a female donor with ankylosing spondylitis or in good health (not recorded which). Sequenced sample: blood, either unsorted or a sorted T cell fraction (not recorded which). This chain links TRBV12-3 or TRBV12-4 with TRBJ2-3, with 8 bases matching TRBD2. The DNA for the CDR3 is TGTGCCAGCAGTTTAGCTAGCGGGGTGGCAGATACGCAGTATTTT. Translated, it gives CASSLASGVADTQYF.